The 23 T cell receptor beta chains listed next were all sequenced from one sample in a study of CD8 T cells in ankylosing spondylitis. Study conclusions and caveats: A TCR beta motif of about eight highly homologous variants appeared characteristic of ankylosing spondylitis blood.

TCRdb passed the 5' RACE reads through MiXCR, listing each CDR3 protein once. The data show around 480,000 distinct CDR3 sequences, roughly 15% seen once. Their antigens remain unidentified. The sequenced sample consisted of blood, either unsorted or a sorted T cell fraction (not recorded which). These receptor sequences come from a male donor with ankylosing spondylitis.

The chain employs TRBV21-1 and TRBJ2-3; the D call TRBD1 from the table was never checked on the DNA. TRBV21-1 is a pseudogene. The CDR3 runs to 15 residues. This CDR3 is CASSKTGDSTDTQYF. CDR3 sequence (DNA): TGTGCCAGCAGCAAAACAGGGGATAGCACAGATACGCAGTATTTT.

The J gene is TRBJ2-7, the V gene TRBV4-2; TRBD2 agrees at 10 bases. The J segment lost 2 bases and the V segment lost 0 bases, leaving 10 bases of the junction unmatched. Germline-derived CDR1 and CDR2 are LGHNA and YNFKEQ. The CDR3 has 18 residues. The chain's CDR3 is CASSQDGLAGEGAYEQYF. The CDR3 DNA is TGTGCCAGCAGCCAAGATGGGCTAGCGGGAGAGGGGGCCTACGAGCAGTACTTC.

This clonotype came up a few times. This chain connects TRBV2 to TRBJ2-1, with D possibly being TRBD1 (5 bases). Germline loops: CDR1 SNHLY, CDR2 FYNNEI. Trimming removed 5 bases at V and 13 bases at J, with 18 bases between. This CDR3 is built from 13 residues. CDR3 amino acids: CASSLLTEANQFF. In DNA, the CDR3 is TGTGCCAGCAGTCTTTTGACAGAGGCTAATCAGTTCTTC. Drawing the rest from reference TRBV2 and TRBJ2-1, the complete variable domain is EPEVTQTPSHQVTQMGQEVILRCVPISNHLYFYWYRQILGQKVEFLVSFYNNEISEKSEIFDDQFSVERPDGSNFTLKIRSTKLEDSAMYFCASSLLTEANQFFGPGTRLTVL.

This clonotype was seen a few times. The rearrangement links TRBV5-1 to TRBJ2-7, with 11 bases aligning to TRBD1. The CDR3 is 17 residues long. From germline, CDR1 is SGHRS and CDR2 YFSETQ. The V segment lost 1 base and the J segment 1 base; nucleotides outside the gene matches: 7. DNA for the CDR3: TGCGCCAGCAGCTTGTCTATAGGGACAGGGGGGTCCTACGAGCAGTACTTC. Translating gives CASSLSIGTGGSYEQYF.

The chain employs TRBV30 and TRBJ2-7; TRBD2 aligns across 10 bases. The germline V gene encodes CDR1 GTSNPN and CDR2 SVGIG (reference sequence). This CDR3 contains 17 residues. V gave up 4 bases and J gave up 4 bases; unmatched junction bases: 16. This CDR3 reads CAWTNGLGLAGDYEQYF. CDR3 DNA: TGTGCCTGGACAAATGGACTTGGCCTAGCGGGAGATTACGAGCAGTACTTC.

This clonotype came up a few times. The chain has TRBV5-6 and TRBJ2-1; 11 bases match TRBD2. The CDR3 is 18 residues long. V lost 5 bases and J lost 2; bases outside the gene matches: 12. Germline assignment: CDR1 SGHDT and CDR2 YYEEEE. The CDR3 DNA reads TGTGCCAGCAGTCCATTAGCGGGAGGGCCGAGGACCTACAATGAGCAGTTCTTC. It encodes CASSPLAGGPRTYNEQFF.

This rearrangement joins TRBV6-5 to TRBJ2-3; unclear D gene. This CDR3 has 13 amino acids. With 2 bases removed from V and 2 bases from J, the gap between germline ends came to 5 bases. Germline V gene lookup returns CDR1 MNHEY and CDR2 SVGAGI. This CDR3 is CASSYPTTDTQYF. Here the CDR3 DNA reads TGTGCCAGCAGTTACCCAACCACAGATACGCAGTATTTT.

The chain uses TRBV11-1 and TRBJ1-1; D gene uncertain. This CDR3 region has 14 residues. Between the trimmed V and J ends, which lost 2 bases and 6 bases, there was a span of 13 bases. Germline V gene data show CDR1 as SGHAT and CDR2 as FQDESV (reference sequence). In DNA form, the CDR3 reads TGTGCCAGCAGCTTATTGTTGGCCGTTTCTGAAGCTTTCTTT. Residues: CASSLLLAVSEAFF.

The chain carries TRBV6-5 and TRBJ2-7, with D maybe TRBD1 (6 bases). The germline CDR1 and CDR2 sequences are MNHEY and SVGAGI. This CDR3 contains 14 residues. Between the trimmed V and J ends, which lost 3 bases and 2 bases, there was a span of 11 bases. This chain's CDR3 is CASSYWDTPYEQYF. Written as DNA, the CDR3 is TGTGCCAGCAGTTATTGGGACACCCCCTACGAGCAGTACTTC.

This clonotype was seen many times. V gene TRBV4-1 combines with J gene TRBJ2-4; 14 bases match TRBD2. V was clipped by 3 bases and J by 6 bases; unmatched bases: 4. CDR3 length equals 16 residues. CDR1 MGHRA and CDR2 YSYEKL come from the germline V gene. The CDR3 here is CASSQSGTSGGNIQYF. CDR3 nucleotides: TGCGCCAGCAGCCAGTCCGGGACTAGCGGGGGAAACATTCAGTACTTC.

The chain has TRBV4-1 and TRBJ2-3; 12 bases line up with TRBD2. From germline, CDR1 is MGHRA and CDR2 YSYEKL. Losses at the gene ends were 3 bases for V and 10 bases for J; bases not matched to a gene: 11. This CDR3 is 16 amino acids long. The CDR3: CASSHLLAGGSLAQYF. CDR3 sequence (DNA): TGCGCCAGCAGCCACTTACTAGCGGGGGGCTCCCTGGCGCAGTATTTT.

CDR3 region: CASSFSPPNTQYF. Written as DNA, the CDR3 is TGTGCCAGCAGTTTCTCCCCCCCCAATACGCAGTATTTT. The chain is built from TRBV27 and TRBJ2-3; D gene uncertain. From germline, CDR1 is MNHEY and CDR2 SMNVEV (reference sequence). The CDR3 loop spans 13 amino acids. V gave up 3 bases and J gave up 7 bases, with 11 bases separating them.

This chain connects TRBV29-1 to TRBJ1-2, with TRBD1 matching over 8 bases. The CDR3 extends over 13 amino acids. Germline loops: CDR1 SQVTM, CDR2 ANQGSEA. Trimming at V came to 5 bases and at J to 6 bases, leaving 8 bases not matched to a gene. The CDR3 bases are TGCAGCGTTTGGGGTCAGGGGGCCAATGGCTACACCTTC. It yields the protein CSVWGQGANGYTF.

The chain uses TRBV21-1 and TRBJ2-1; TRBD1, as called in the table, went unchecked against the DNA. TRBV21-1 is recorded as a pseudogene. The CDR3 extends over 15 amino acids. CDR3 nucleotide sequence: TGTGCCAGCCACCGGGGACGTCGGAGGTGGAATGAGCAGTTCTTC. It specifies CASHRGRRRWNEQFF.

There are many counts of this clonotype. This rearrangement joins TRBV5-1 to TRBJ2-3; either TRBD1 or TRBD2 may supply D (6 bases each). The CDR3 is 14 amino acids. Germline CDR1 is SGHRS and CDR2 is YFSETQ. V dropped 4 bases and J dropped 4 bases, with 13 bases sitting between them. DNA of the CDR3: TGCGCCAGCAGCCTCGAGGGGGGCCCAGATACGCAGTATTTT. It codes for CASSLEGGPDTQYF.

The chain joins TRBV6-2 or TRBV6-3 to TRBJ1-1; a weak D match, TRBD1 (5 bases). The length of the CDR3 is 13 residues. The V end lost 7 bases, the J end lost 1 base, and 10 bases lay between the germline ends. From germline, CDR1 is MNHEY and CDR2 SVGEGT. Here the CDR3 reads CASNPQGNTEAFF. The CDR3 DNA sequence: TGTGCCAGCAACCCGCAGGGGAACACTGAAGCTTTCTTT.

V is TRBV11-2 and J is TRBJ1-6; D ambiguous. Deletions cut 6 bases from V and 5 bases from J, with 17 bases between. This CDR3 has 16 amino acids. Germline-derived CDR1 and CDR2 are SGHAT and FQNNGV. The CDR3 DNA sequence: TGTGCCAGCAGAATCAGGTCCGGATACGATAATTCACCCCTCCACTTT. Translating gives CASRIRSGYDNSPLHF.

This clonotype was seen only a few times. The genes are TRBV5-1 and TRBJ2-6; D unclear. This CDR3 is 15 amino acids long. Trimming took 4 bases from V and 0 from J, leaving 8 bases between them. Germline V gene lookup returns CDR1 SGHRS and CDR2 YFSETQ. DNA of the CDR3: TGCGCCAGCAGCCCCGACCTCTCTGGGGCCAACGTCCTGACTTTC. Residues: CASSPDLSGANVLTF.

The rearrangement joins TRBV5-1 to TRBJ2-5; 9 nucleotides align to TRBD2. Germline-derived CDR1 and CDR2 are SGHRS and YFSETQ. Trimming cost V 3 bases and J 2 bases; bases outside gene matches: 8. CDR3 length equals 16 residues. For the CDR3, the DNA is TGCGCCAGCAGCTCGGGACAGCGGGGGGCTCAAGAGACCCAGTACTTC. It specifies CASSSGQRGAQETQYF.

This chain links TRBV18 with TRBJ1-1, with 9 nucleotides matching TRBD1. V gave up 3 bases and J gave up 8 bases; unmatched junction bases: 10. Germline assignment: CDR1 KGHSH and CDR2 LQKENI. The CDR3 is made up of 15 amino acids. CDR3 amino acids: CASSPGTGSLFEAFF. The CDR3 nucleotides read TGTGCCAGCTCACCTGGGACAGGGAGCCTATTCGAAGCTTTCTTT.

This clonotype was seen a handful of times. The chain has TRBV18 and TRBJ2-1, with 15 positions matching TRBD2. The germline V gene encodes CDR1 KGHSH and CDR2 LQKENI. This CDR3 has 17 amino acids. The junction had 4 bases not matched to a gene; V was cut back by 0 bases and J by 7 bases. In DNA, the CDR3 is TGTGCCAGCTCACCACCCGGACTAGCGGGAGGGAGTAATGAGCAGTTCTTC. Its translation: CASSPPGLAGGSNEQFF.

In this sample, this clonotype turned up a few times. This chain joins TRBV12-3 or TRBV12-4 and TRBJ1-2, with TRBD1 identical over 7 bases. The CDR3 has 13 amino acids. Losses at the gene ends were 6 bases for V and 3 bases for J; bases not matched to a gene: 4. The CDR3 is CASRGDSYYGYTF. In DNA, the CDR3 is TGTGCCAGCAGGGGGGACAGTTACTATGGCTACACCTTC.

The chain joins TRBV7-2 to TRBJ1-5; no clear D gene. Trimming took 1 base from V and 5 from J, leaving 12 bases between them. The CDR3 consists of 15 residues. CDR1 is SGHTA, CDR2 FQGNSA, per germline. CDR3 in amino acids: CASSLGGRNDQPQHF. CDR3 coding DNA: TGTGCCAGCAGCTTAGGTGGCAGGAACGATCAGCCCCAGCATTTT.